This entry features one TCR beta chain sequence. Its antigen remains unidentified. Base qualities are missing; no much larger clone stands one base away. The entry originates in a study of CD8+ T cells in alopecia areata (dated by TCRdb to 2017 to 2018). Regarding the research as a whole: The treated patients took part in an open-label pilot trial in which moderate-to-severe alopecia areata was treated with oral tofacitinib at 5 to 10 mg twice daily. On the human side, TCRbeta sequencing was run on scalp tissue and on sorted CD4+ and CD8+ peripheral blood T cells from healthy controls and from alopecia areata patients with either patchy or totalis/universalis disease. The RNA source kit depended on sample type: the PAXgene miRNA kit for fixed scalp, the miRNeasy kit for PBMCs, and the RNeasy kit for mouse skin. High-throughput TCRbeta sequencing was used to examine T cell clonal expansion in alopecia areata in both the C3H/HeJ mouse model and human patients. Tofacitinib was administered for 6 to 18 months, and 6 months of follow-up off drug were then conducted to assess delayed response and recurrence. Biopsies were taken from tofacitinib-treated patients at baseline and at 4 and 24 weeks of treatment, and a later scalp biopsy was taken in several of the tofacitinib-treated patients. Clonality in the scalp was compared among normal scalp (n=4), patchy alopecia areata scalp (n=8), and alopecia totalis/universalis scalp (n=8). immunoSEQ multiplex PCR using 35 Vbeta forward primers and 13 Jbeta reverse primers was used to amplify TCRbeta CDR3 regions.

Summary of the overall study and its limitations: Scalp TCR repertoire analysis is complicated because resident alphabeta T cells in normal human skin are also sequenced, whereas mouse skin is dominated by gammadelta T cells. Shared TCR sequences between patients were less evident than in mice, which may be partly attributable to HLA diversity in the patient population. Higher clonality and more expanded CD8+ clones were observed in lesional scalp than in normal scalp, particularly in alopecia totalis/universalis, a finding suggestive of antigenic drive.

CDR1 and CDR2 are read off the germline V gene as MGHRA and YSYEKL. V lost 0 bases and J lost 3 bases; the stretch between them is 12 bases long. From cysteine to phenylalanine, the CDR3 is 16 amino acids long. The retained sequence is limited to the CDR3, 48 bases, with the frame set at the first base. Library preparation was by the immunoSEQ multiplex PCR assay. For TCR sequencing, RNA was extracted from every sample and reverse transcribed into cDNA to serve as template. First-strand cDNA was synthesized with SuperScript III using a 2:1 mix of oligo-dT and random hexamers. A synthetic immune receptor repertoire was used to assess amplification bias, and residual bias was removed computationally. As for how the authors treated the data: Raw reads were preprocessed to remove errors, and CDR3 was defined by IMGT conventions from the conserved cysteine to phenylalanine. To get clonality, Shannon entropy was normalized by log2 of the number of productive unique TCRs and the result was subtracted from 1. Scalp TCRbeta sequences were cross-referenced with sorted blood CD4 and CD8 repertoires so that the CD4 or CD8 identity of scalp clones could be inferred. The clones in this table, taken by TCRdb from immuneACCESS, are in-frame only. Not every clone is retained; where verified, under half of the shortfall comes from an unresolved V gene, and the cause of the rest is unknown. The V and J calls and clone size are taken from that table; D and trimming were inferred from the DNA. Present in this sample are hundreds of thousands of clones, about 68% of which were seen just once. Roughly 1.2% of the sample goes to the ten largest clones.

Taken with the paper, the label for time point translates to: baseline before oral tofacitinib. From alopecia areata patients, peripheral blood was collected along with lesional scalp punch biopsies. After PBMCs were isolated by density centrifugation and stained for CD3, CD4 and CD8, a FACSAria was used to sort CD4+ and CD8+ T cells. The chain employs TRBV4-1 and TRBJ2-1; TRBD1 is possibly the D segment (6 matching bases). The clonotype comes from a human donor with alopecia areata. The sample in question was CD4+ T cells sorted from blood, obtained at week 0. The CDR3 region reads CASSQDLGAGYNEQFF. The nucleotides read TGCGCCAGCAGCCAAGATCTGGGGGCGGGCTACAATGAGCAGTTCTTC.